This is a list of T cell receptor beta chains from one sample in a study of cytomegalovirus exposure and HLA in healthy donors. The repertoire was sequenced with immunoSEQ multiplex PCR; TCRdb's copy has only in-frame clones and lacks some. The top ten clones hold 4.5% to 7% of a sample with approximately 160,000 clones, 70% to 90% of them seen once. The sequencing input was PBMCs. Receptor source: a woman aged 25-40 years in good health and CMV-seronegative. Both conserved end residues are part of each CDR3. Fields, in order: CDR3 protein, CDR3 DNA, V gene, J gene, D gene, clone size. The D gene is left open where the match is weak. Not every row has a clone size; where given, it reads once, few, many or a size class.

cdr3_aa: CASSYGVATDTQYF; cdr3_nt: TGTGCCAGCAGTTACGGTGTAGCAACAGATACGCAGTATTTT; v_call: TRBV6-6; j_call: TRBJ2-3; d_call: NA; clone_size: once
cdr3_aa: CASRGMATQETQYF; cdr3_nt: TGTGCCAGCAGGGGCATGGCTACACAAGAGACCCAGTACTTC; v_call: TRBV6-6; j_call: TRBJ2-5; d_call: NA; clone_size: NA
cdr3_aa: CASSLGSRQETQYF; cdr3_nt: TGCGCCAGCAGCCTAGGATCTAGGCAAGAGACCCAGTACTTC; v_call: TRBV4-3; j_call: TRBJ2-5; d_call: NA; clone_size: NA
cdr3_aa: CASSLATGVAQPQHF; cdr3_nt: TGTGCCAGCAGCTTGGCCACAGGGGTGGCTCAGCCCCAGCATTTT; v_call: TRBV5-8; j_call: TRBJ1-5; d_call: TRBD1; clone_size: NA
cdr3_aa: CASSQGTRPSYGYTF; cdr3_nt: TGCGCCAGCAGCCAAGGGACAAGGCCGAGCTATGGCTACACCTTC; v_call: TRBV4-3; j_call: TRBJ1-2; d_call: NA; clone_size: once
cdr3_aa: CASSLEGGQPQHF; cdr3_nt: TGTGCCAGCAGCTTAGAGGGAGGTCAGCCCCAGCATTTT; v_call: TRBV13; j_call: TRBJ1-5; d_call: NA; clone_size: once
cdr3_aa: CASSLNSGAEAFF; cdr3_nt: TGTGCCAGCAGCTTAAACAGCGGCGCTGAAGCTTTCTTT; v_call: TRBV7-3; j_call: TRBJ1-1; d_call: NA; clone_size: once
cdr3_aa: CASSLGTLGGNGYTF; cdr3_nt: TGTGCCAGCAGTTTGGGGACACTAGGAGGGAATGGCTACACCTTC; v_call: TRBV28; j_call: TRBJ1-2; d_call: NA; clone_size: once
cdr3_aa: CASSETYRNKQFF; cdr3_nt: TGTGCCAGCAGCGAGACGTATAGGAATAAGCAGTTCTTC; v_call: TRBV11-2; j_call: TRBJ2-1; d_call: NA; clone_size: NA
cdr3_aa: CASSRGQTSGTDTQYF; cdr3_nt: TGCGCCAGCAGCCGTGGTCAGACTAGCGGAACAGATACGCAGTATTTT; v_call: TRBV4-3; j_call: TRBJ2-3; d_call: TRBD2; clone_size: NA
cdr3_aa: CASRHAGAYEQYF; cdr3_nt: TGTGCCAGCAGGCATGCCGGAGCCTACGAGCAGTACTTC; v_call: TRBV6-5; j_call: TRBJ2-7; d_call: NA; clone_size: NA
cdr3_aa: CASSTLAGGPREYEQYF; cdr3_nt: TGTGCCAGCAGCACACTAGCGGGAGGGCCGAGAGAATACGAGCAGTACTTC; v_call: TRBV7-9; j_call: TRBJ2-7; d_call: TRBD2; clone_size: NA
cdr3_aa: CSVVGPEGKVTEAFF; cdr3_nt: TGCAGCGTTGTAGGCCCAGAGGGGAAGGTCACTGAAGCTTTCTTT; v_call: TRBV29-1; j_call: TRBJ1-1; d_call: NA; clone_size: NA
cdr3_aa: CASSLDRGLAYEQYF; cdr3_nt: TGCGCCAGCAGCTTGGACAGGGGGCTGGCCTACGAGCAGTACTTC; v_call: TRBV5-1; j_call: TRBJ2-7; d_call: TRBD1; clone_size: NA
cdr3_aa: CASRDEPNSYEQYF; cdr3_nt: TGTGCCAGTAGGGACGAACCCAACTCCTACGAGCAGTACTTC; v_call: TRBV19; j_call: TRBJ2-7; d_call: NA; clone_size: few
cdr3_aa: CASSSSGGAANEQFF; cdr3_nt: TGTGCCAGCAGCTCCTCGGGGGGCGCTGCGAATGAGCAGTTCTTC; v_call: TRBV7-8; j_call: TRBJ2-1; d_call: NA; clone_size: NA